A single T cell receptor beta chain is shown here with its context. Its antigen is undetermined. These data originate in a study of cytomegalovirus exposure and HLA in healthy donors. In the PCR, 60 Vbeta and 13 Jbeta primers were used. Sequencing used immunoSEQ multiplex PCR; TCRdb keeps in-frame clones, though not all of them. The sample shows 200,000 to 250,000 clones, roughly 80% of them seen only once. Study-level points and caveats: A later analysis reportedly found that, within productive TCRs, an Asian-associated ancestry cluster had fewer N-insertions than the mean observed across the approximately 700 donors.

The germline gives CDR1 MNHEY, CDR2 SMNVEV (reference sequence). Trimming stripped 6 bases from V and 5 bases from J, with 14 bases between. The CDR3 runs 14 residues. The clonotype was recovered from a man aged 25-45 years in good health and CMV-seronegative. The genes are TRBV27 and TRBJ2-1, with D tentatively TRBD1 (5 bases). Specimen: PBMCs. The CDR3 region has the DNA TGTGCCAGCAGCCTTAGGGGTCCCCACAATGAGCAGTTCTTC. Its protein product is CASSLRGPHNEQFF.